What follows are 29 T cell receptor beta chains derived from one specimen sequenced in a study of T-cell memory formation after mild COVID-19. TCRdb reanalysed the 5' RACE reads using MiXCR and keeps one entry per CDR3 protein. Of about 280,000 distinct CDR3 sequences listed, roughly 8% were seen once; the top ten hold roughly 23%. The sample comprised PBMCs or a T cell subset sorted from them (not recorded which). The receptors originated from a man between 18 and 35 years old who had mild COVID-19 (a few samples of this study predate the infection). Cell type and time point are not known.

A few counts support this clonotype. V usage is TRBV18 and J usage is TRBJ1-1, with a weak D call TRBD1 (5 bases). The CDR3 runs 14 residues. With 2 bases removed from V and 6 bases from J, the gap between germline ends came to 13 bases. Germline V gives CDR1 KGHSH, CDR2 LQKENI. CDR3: CASSPTGGNAEAFF. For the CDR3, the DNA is TGTGCCAGCTCACCAACTGGGGGTAACGCTGAAGCTTTCTTT.

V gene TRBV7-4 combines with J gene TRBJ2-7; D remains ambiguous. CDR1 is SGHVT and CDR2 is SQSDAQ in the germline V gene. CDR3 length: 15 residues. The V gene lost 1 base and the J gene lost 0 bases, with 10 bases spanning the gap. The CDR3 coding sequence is TGTGCCAGCAGCTTAGTAGGGAATACCTCCTACGAGCAGTACTTC. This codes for CASSLVGNTSYEQYF. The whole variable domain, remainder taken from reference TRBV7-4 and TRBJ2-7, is GAGVSQSPRYKVAKRGRDVALRCDSISGHVTLYWYRQTLGQGSEVLTYSQSDAQRDKSGRPSGRFSAERPERSVSTLKIQRTEQGDSAVYLCASSLVGNTSYEQYFGPGTRLTVT.

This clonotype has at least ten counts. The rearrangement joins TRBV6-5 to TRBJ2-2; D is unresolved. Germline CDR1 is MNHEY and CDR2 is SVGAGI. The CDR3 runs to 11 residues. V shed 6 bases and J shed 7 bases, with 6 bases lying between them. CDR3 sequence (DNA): TGTGCCAGCAGGGGGTACGGGGAGCTGTTTTTT. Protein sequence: CASRGYGELFF.

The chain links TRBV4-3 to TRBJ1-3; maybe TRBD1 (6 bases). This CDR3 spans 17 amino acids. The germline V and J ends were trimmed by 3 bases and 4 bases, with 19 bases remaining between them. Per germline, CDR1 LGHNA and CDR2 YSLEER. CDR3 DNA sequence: TGCGCCAGCAGCCACGGGACAACAAACAACGGCGGAAACACCATATATTTT. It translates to CASSHGTTNNGGNTIYF.

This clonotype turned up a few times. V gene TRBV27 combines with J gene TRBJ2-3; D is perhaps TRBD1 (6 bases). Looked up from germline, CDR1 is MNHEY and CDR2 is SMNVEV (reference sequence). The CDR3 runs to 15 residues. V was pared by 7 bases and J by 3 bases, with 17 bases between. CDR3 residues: CASTDNRDGTDTQYF. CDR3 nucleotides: TGTGCCAGCACTGACAACAGGGATGGGACAGATACGCAGTATTTT.

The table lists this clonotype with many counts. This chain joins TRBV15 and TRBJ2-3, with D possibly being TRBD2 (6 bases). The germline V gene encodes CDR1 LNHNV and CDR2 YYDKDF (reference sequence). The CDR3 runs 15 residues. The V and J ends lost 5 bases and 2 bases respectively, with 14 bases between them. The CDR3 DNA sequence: TGTGCCACCAGCGGGGGACTCTCTCTCACAGATACGCAGTATTTT. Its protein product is CATSGGLSLTDTQYF.

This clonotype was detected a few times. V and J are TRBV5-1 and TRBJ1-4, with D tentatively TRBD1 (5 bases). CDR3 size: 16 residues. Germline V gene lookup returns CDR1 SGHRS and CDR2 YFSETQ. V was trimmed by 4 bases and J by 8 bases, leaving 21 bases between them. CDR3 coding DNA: TGCGCCAGCAGCCCGGGAGATTTGGGGGGTGCGGAAAAACTGTTTTTT. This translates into CASSPGDLGGAEKLFF.

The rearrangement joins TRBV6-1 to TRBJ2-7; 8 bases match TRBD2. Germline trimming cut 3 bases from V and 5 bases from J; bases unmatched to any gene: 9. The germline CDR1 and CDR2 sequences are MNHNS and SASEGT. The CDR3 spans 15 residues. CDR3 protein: CASSDTGLGSHEQYF. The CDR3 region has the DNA TGTGCCAGCAGTGATACGGGACTAGGGTCTCACGAGCAGTACTTC.

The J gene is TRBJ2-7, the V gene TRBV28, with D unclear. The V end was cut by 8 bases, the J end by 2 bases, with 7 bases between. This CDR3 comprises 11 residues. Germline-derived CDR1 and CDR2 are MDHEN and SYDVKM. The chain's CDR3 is CASGLPYEQYF. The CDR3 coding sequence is TGTGCCAGCGGCCTCCCCTACGAGCAGTACTTC.

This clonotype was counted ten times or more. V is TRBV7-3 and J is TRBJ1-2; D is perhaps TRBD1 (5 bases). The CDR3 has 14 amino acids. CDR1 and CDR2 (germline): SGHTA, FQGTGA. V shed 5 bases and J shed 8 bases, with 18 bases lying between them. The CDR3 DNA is TGTGCCAGCAGCCCCAGAGAGGGGAGTGGAGGCTACACCTTC. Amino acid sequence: CASSPREGSGGYTF.

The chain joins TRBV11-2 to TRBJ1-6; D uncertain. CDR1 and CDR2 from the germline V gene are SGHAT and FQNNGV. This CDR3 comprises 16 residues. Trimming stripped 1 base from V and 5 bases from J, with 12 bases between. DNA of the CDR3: TGTGCCAGCAGCTTAGGGGTTTTCGGTAATAATTCACCCCTCCACTTT. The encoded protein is CASSLGVFGNNSPLHF.

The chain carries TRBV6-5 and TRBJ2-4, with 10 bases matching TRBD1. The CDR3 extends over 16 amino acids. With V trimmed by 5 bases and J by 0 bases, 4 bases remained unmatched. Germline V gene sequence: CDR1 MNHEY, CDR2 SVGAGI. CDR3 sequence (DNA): TGTGCCAGCAGTCGGACAGGGGGTTTAGCCAAAAACATTCAGTACTTC. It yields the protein CASSRTGGLAKNIQYF.

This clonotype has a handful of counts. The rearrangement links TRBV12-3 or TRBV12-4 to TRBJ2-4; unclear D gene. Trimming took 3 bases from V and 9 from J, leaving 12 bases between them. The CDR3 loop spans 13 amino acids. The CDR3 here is CASSFIPNGIQYF. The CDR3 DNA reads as TGTGCCAGCAGTTTTATACCTAATGGCATTCAGTACTTC.

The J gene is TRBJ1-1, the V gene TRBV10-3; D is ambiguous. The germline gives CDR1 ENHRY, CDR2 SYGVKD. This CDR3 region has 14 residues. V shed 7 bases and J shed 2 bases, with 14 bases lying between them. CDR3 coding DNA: TGTGCCATCACCCCCGGTCAGACCAACACTGAAGCTTTCTTT. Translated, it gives CAITPGQTNTEAFF.

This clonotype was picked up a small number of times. In nucleotides, the CDR3 is TGTGCCAGCAGCCGCGGGACCCTCACAGATACGCAGTATTTT. Translating gives CASSRGTLTDTQYF. The J gene is TRBJ2-3, the V gene TRBV7-7, with a possible D match to TRBD2 (6 bases). This CDR3 spans 14 amino acids. V was shortened by 5 bases and J by 2 bases, with 11 bases between the two germline ends. Germline V gives CDR1 SSHAT, CDR2 FNYEAQ (reference sequence).

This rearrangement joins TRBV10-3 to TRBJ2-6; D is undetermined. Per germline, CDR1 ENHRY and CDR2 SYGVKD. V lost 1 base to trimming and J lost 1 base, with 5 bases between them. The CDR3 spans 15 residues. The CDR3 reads CAISEWGSGANVLTF. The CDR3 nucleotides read TGTGCCATCAGTGAGTGGGGATCTGGGGCCAACGTCCTGACTTTC.

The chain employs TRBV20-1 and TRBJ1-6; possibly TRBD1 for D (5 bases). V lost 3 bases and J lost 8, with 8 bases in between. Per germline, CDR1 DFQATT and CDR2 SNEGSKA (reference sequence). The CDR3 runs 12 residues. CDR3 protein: CSASRGDSPLHF. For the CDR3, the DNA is TGCAGTGCTAGCCGAGGGGATTCACCCCTCCACTTT.

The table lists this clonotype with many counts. The CDR3: CASSLTPGTGYEAFF. CDR3 nucleotide sequence: TGTGCCAGCAGCTTGACCCCCGGGACAGGATATGAAGCTTTCTTT. The genes are TRBV7-2 and TRBJ1-1, with 8 bases identical to TRBD1. Germline V lookup: CDR1 SGHTA, CDR2 FQGNSA. The CDR3 is made up of 15 amino acids. V shed 3 bases, J shed 7 bases, and the junction held 10 bases outside the gene matches.

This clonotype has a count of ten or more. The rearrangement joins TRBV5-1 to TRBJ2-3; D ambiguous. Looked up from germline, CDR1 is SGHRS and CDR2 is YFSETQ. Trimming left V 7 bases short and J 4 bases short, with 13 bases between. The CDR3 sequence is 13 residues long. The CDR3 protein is CASGDSESDTQYF. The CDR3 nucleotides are TGCGCCAGCGGGGATTCGGAGTCAGATACGCAGTATTTT.

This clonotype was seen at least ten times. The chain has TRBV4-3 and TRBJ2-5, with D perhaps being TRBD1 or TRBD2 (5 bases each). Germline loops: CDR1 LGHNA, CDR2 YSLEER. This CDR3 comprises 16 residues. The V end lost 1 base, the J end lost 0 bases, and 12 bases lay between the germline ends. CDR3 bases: TGCGCCAGCAGCCAAGGGGGGAACAGTCACCAAGAGACCCAGTACTTC. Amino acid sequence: CASSQGGNSHQETQYF.

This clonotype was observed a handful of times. The CDR3 loop is CASSQDLGRPAPLHF. Here the CDR3 DNA reads TGTGCCAGCAGCCAGGACCTTGGACGTCCTGCACCCCTCCACTTT. This chain connects TRBV4-2 to TRBJ1-6, with D unresolved. The CDR3 runs to 15 residues. The germline V gene encodes CDR1 LGHNA and CDR2 YNFKEQ. Trimming removed 3 bases from V and 11 bases from J, with 17 bases in between.

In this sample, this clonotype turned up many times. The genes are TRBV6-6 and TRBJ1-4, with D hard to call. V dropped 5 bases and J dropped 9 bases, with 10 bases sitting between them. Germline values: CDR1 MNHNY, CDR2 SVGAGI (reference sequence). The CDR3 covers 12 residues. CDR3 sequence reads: CASSTDRQKLFF. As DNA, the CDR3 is TGTGCCAGCAGTACGGACCGTCAAAAACTGTTTTTT.

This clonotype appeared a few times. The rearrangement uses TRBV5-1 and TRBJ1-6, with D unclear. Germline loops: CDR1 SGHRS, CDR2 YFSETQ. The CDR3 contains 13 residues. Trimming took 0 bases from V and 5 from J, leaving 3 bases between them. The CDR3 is CASSLDDNSPLHF. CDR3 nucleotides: TGCGCCAGCAGCTTGGATGATAATTCACCCCTCCACTTT.

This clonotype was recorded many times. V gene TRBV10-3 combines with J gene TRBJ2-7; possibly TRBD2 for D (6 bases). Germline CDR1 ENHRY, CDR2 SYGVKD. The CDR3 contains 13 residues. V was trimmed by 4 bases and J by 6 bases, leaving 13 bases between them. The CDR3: CAISGVGSGEQYF. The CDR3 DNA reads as TGTGCCATCAGTGGGGTTGGTAGCGGCGAGCAGTACTTC.

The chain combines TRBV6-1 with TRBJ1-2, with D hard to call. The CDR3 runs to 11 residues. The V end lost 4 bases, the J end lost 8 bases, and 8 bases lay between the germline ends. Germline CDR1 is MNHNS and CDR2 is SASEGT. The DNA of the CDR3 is TGTGCCAGCAGTGGGTCCCTCGGCTACACCTTC. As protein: CASSGSLGYTF.

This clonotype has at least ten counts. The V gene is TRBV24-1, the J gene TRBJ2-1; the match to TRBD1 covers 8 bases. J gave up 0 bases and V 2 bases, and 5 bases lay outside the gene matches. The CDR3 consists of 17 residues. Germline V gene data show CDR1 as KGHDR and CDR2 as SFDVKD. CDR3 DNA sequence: TGTGCCACCAGTGATTCAGGGGGCCTAAGCTCCTACAATGAGCAGTTCTTC. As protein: CATSDSGGLSSYNEQFF.

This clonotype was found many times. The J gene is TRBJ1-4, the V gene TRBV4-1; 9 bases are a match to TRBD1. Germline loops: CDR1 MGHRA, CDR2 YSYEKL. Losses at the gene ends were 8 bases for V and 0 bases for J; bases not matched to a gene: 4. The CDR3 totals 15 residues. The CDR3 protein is CASWGQGPTNEKLFF. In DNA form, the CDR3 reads TGCGCCAGCTGGGGACAGGGACCAACTAATGAAAAACTGTTTTTT.

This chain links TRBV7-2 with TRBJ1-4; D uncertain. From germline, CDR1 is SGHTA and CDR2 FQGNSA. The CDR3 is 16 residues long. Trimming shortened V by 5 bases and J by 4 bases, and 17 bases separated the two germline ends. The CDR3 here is CASSRKTGQINEKLFF. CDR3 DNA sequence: TGTGCCAGCAGCCGGAAAACCGGGCAGATTAATGAAAAACTGTTTTTT.

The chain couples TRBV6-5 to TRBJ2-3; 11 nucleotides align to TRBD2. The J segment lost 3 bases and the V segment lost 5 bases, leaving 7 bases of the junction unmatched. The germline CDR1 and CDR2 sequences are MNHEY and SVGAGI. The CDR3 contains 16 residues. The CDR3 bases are TGTGCCAGCAGTACCCATAGCGGGGGGGAAACAGATACGCAGTATTTT. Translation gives CASSTHSGGETDTQYF.